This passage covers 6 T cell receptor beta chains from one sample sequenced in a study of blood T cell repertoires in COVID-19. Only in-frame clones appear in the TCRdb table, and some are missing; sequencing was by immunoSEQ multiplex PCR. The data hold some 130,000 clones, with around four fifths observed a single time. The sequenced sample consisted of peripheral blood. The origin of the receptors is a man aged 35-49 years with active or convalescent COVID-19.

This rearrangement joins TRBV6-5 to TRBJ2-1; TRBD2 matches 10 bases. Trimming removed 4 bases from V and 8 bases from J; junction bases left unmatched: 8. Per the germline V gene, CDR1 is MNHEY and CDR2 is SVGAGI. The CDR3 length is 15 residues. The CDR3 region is CASSSSSGGAYEQFF. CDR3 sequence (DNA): TGTGCCAGCAGTTCAAGCAGCGGGGGGGCATATGAGCAGTTCTTC.

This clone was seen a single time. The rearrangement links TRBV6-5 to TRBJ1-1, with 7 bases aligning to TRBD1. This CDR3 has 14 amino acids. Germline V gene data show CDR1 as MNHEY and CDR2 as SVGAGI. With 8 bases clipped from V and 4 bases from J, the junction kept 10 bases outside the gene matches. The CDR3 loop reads CASVERGRGTEAFF. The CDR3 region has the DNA TGTGCCAGCGTAGAAAGGGGGCGAGGCACTGAAGCTTTCTTT.

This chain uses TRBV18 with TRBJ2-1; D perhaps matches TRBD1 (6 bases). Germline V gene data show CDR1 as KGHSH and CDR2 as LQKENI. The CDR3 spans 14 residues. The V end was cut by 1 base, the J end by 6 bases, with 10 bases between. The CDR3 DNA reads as TGTGCCAGCTCACCACTACAGGGAGTCAATGAGCAGTTCTTC. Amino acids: CASSPLQGVNEQFF.

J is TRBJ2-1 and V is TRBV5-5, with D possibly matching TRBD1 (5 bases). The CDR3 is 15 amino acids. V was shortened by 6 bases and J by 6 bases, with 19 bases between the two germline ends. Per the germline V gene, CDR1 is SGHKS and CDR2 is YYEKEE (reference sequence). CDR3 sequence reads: CASTPPAGLGNEQFF. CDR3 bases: TGTGCCAGCACCCCGCCGGCAGGGTTAGGCAATGAGCAGTTCTTC.

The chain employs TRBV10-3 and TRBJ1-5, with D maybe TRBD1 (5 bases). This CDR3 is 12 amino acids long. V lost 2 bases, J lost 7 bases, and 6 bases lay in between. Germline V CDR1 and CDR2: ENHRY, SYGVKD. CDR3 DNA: TGTGCCATCAGTGAGGGGGGGCAGCCCCAGCATTTT. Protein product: CAISEGGQPQHF.

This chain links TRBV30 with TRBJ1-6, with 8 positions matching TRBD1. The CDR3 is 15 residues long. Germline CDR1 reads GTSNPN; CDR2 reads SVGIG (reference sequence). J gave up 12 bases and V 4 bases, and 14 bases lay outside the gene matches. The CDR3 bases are TGTGCCTGGAATAAGCAGCGGGACAGGTGGGAACCCCTCCACTTT. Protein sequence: CAWNKQRDRWEPLHF. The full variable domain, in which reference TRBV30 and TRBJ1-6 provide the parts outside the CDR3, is SQTIHQWPATLVQPVGSPLSLECTVEGTSNPNLYWYRQAAGRGLQLLFYSVGIGQISSEVPQNLSASRPQDRQFILSSKKLLLSDSGFYLCAWNKQRDRWEPLHFGNGTRLTVT.